These 22 T cell receptor beta chains share one sample of origin, sequenced in a study of blood T cell repertoires in COVID-19. This table comes from immunoSEQ multiplex PCR, and its TCRdb copy is limited to in-frame clones, with some not included. The table lists some 120,000 clones, about four fifths of them singletons. Sequences were obtained from peripheral blood. The receptors originated from a man aged 35 to 55 with active or convalescent COVID-19.

The chain couples TRBV30 to TRBJ2-6; TRBD1 aligns across 9 bases. The germline gives CDR1 GTSNPN, CDR2 SVGIG (reference sequence). The junction had 16 bases not matched to a gene; V was cut back by 4 bases and J by 0 bases. The CDR3 covers 20 residues. The CDR3, as DNA: TGTGCCTGGAAGGCAGGGACAGGGACATATTCAAGCTCTGGGGCCAACGTCCTGACTTTC. It codes for CAWKAGTGTYSSSGANVLTF.

J is TRBJ1-2 and V is TRBV30; 8 positions agree with TRBD1. V was pared by 1 base and J by 0 bases, with 7 bases of the junction left unmatched. Germline values: CDR1 GTSNPN, CDR2 SVGIG (reference sequence). The CDR3 is 16 amino acids. The CDR3 spells CAWSGRDRPANYGYTF. CDR3 bases: TGTGCCTGGAGTGGCCGGGACAGGCCAGCTAACTATGGCTACACCTTC. The whole variable domain, filled in from reference TRBV30 and TRBJ1-2, reads SQTIHQWPATLVQPVGSPLSLECTVEGTSNPNLYWYRQAAGRGLQLLFYSVGIGQISSEVPQNLSASRPQDRQFILSSKKLLLSDSGFYLCAWSGRDRPANYGYTFGSGTRLTVV.

The chain combines TRBV4-3 with TRBJ1-5, with D possibly TRBD1 on 5 matching bases. Germline lookup yields CDR1 LGHNA and CDR2 YSLEER. V lost 1 base and J 1 base, leaving 11 bases between the germline ends. This CDR3 has 16 residues. The CDR3 spells CASSQGAQGSNQPQHF. The DNA of the CDR3 is TGCGCCAGCAGCCAAGGAGCTCAGGGCAGCAATCAGCCCCAGCATTTT.

Of note for this clone: Other DNA sequences in the sample encode the same CDR3. The J gene is TRBJ2-7, the V gene TRBV5-1, with D tentatively TRBD1 (8 bases). Germline loops: CDR1 SGHRS, CDR2 YFSETQ. The CDR3 has 15 residues. The V end was cut by 3 bases, the J end by 2 bases, with 15 bases between. The CDR3 reads CASSWGGTGTYEQYF. The CDR3 coding sequence is TGCGCCAGCAGCTGGGGAGGGACAGGAACCTACGAGCAGTACTTC. The full variable domain, completed using reference TRBV5-1 and TRBJ2-7, is KAGVTQTPRYLIKTRGQQVTLSCSPISGHRSVSWYQQTPGQGLQFLFEYFSETQRNKGNFPGRFSGRQFSNSRSEMNVSTLELGDSALYLCASSWGGTGTYEQYFGPGTRLTVT.

The rearrangement links TRBV7-3 to TRBJ1-1; no reliable D call. Germline V CDR1 and CDR2: SGHTA, FQGTGA. V lost 2 bases to trimming and J lost 1 base, with 11 bases between them. The CDR3 loop spans 15 amino acids. The CDR3 sequence: CASSLDGAANTEAFF. Written as DNA, the CDR3 is TGTGCCAGCAGCTTAGACGGTGCGGCGAACACTGAAGCTTTCTTT.

The genes are TRBV5-1 and TRBJ2-3; 7 bases agree with TRBD1. Germline values: CDR1 SGHRS, CDR2 YFSETQ. The CDR3 is 13 amino acids. Germline trimming cut 0 bases from V and 8 bases from J; bases unmatched to any gene: 3. In DNA, the CDR3 is TGCGCCAGCAGCTTGGAGCCAGGGGGTACGCAGTATTTT. This encodes CASSLEPGGTQYF.

This sequence joins TRBV3-1 (or the pseudogene TRBV3-2) and TRBJ2-2, with 7 positions matching TRBD2. In germline, CDR1 is LGHDT, CDR2 YNNKEL (reference sequence). Losses at the gene ends were 4 bases for V and 7 bases for J; bases not matched to a gene: 9. There are 15 residues in the CDR3. The CDR3 sequence is CASSPPGGSSGELFF. The DNA for the CDR3 is TGTGCCAGCAGCCCTCCGGGGGGATCCAGCGGGGAGCTGTTTTTT.

The chain employs TRBV7-9 and TRBJ2-2; possibly TRBD2 for D (6 bases). V lost 5 bases and J 3 bases, leaving 10 bases between the germline ends. This CDR3 is built from 14 residues. Germline values: CDR1 SEHNR, CDR2 FQNEAQ (reference sequence). CDR3 in amino acids: CASSPGLDTGELFF. The CDR3 coding sequence is TGTGCCAGCAGCCCGGGACTTGACACCGGGGAGCTGTTTTTT.

V gene TRBV7-9 combines with J gene TRBJ2-3, with D unresolved. The CDR3 consists of 16 residues. Trimming took 2 bases from V and 2 from J, leaving 14 bases between them. The V gene's germline CDR1 is SEHNR and CDR2 FQNEAQ (reference sequence). The CDR3 sequence: CASSLIPVENTDTQYF. The CDR3 coding sequence is TGTGCCAGCAGCTTAATTCCGGTGGAGAACACAGATACGCAGTATTTT.

This clone was seen once. The chain employs TRBV7-2 and TRBJ2-7; 7 bases line up with TRBD1. The ends lost 3 bases at V and 7 bases at J; junction bases unmatched: 9. From germline, CDR1 is SGHTA and CDR2 FQGNSA. CDR3 length equals 14 residues. CDR3 nucleotides: TGTGCCAGCAGCTTCGACAGGGTGGTGGCTGAGCAGTACTTC. Its translation: CASSFDRVVAEQYF. The variable domain in full, with the rest retrieved from reference TRBV7-2 and TRBJ2-7, is GAGVSQSPSNKVTEKGKDVELRCDPISGHTALYWYRQSLGQGLEFLIYFQGNSAPDKSGLPSDRFSAERTGGSVSTLTIQRTQQEDSAVYLCASSFDRVVAEQYFGPGTRLTVT.

J is TRBJ2-1 and V is TRBV5-4; 7 nucleotides match TRBD2. CDR3 length equals 18 residues. V trimming: 0 bases; J trimming: 7 bases; junction bases outside the gene matches: 16. In germline, CDR1 is SGHNT, CDR2 YYREEE (reference sequence). CDR3 coding DNA: TGTGCCAGCAGCTTGGCCTTTCTGGAACTAGCGAAGGGGAATGAGCAGTTCTTC. Translated: CASSLAFLELAKGNEQFF.

The chain has TRBV3-1 (or the pseudogene TRBV3-2) and TRBJ2-2, with D tentatively TRBD1 (6 bases). The CDR3 sequence is 15 residues long. Germline V gene sequence: CDR1 LGHDT, CDR2 YNNKEL (reference sequence). The V and J ends lost 1 base and 7 bases respectively, with 13 bases between them. CDR3 DNA: TGTGCCAGCAGCCAAGGTGGACAGTGGGGCGGGGAGCTGTTTTTT. Amino acid sequence: CASSQGGQWGGELFF.

The V and J genes are TRBV7-3 and TRBJ1-1; TRBD1 matches at 7 bases. V lost 5 bases and J lost 6; bases outside the gene matches: 9. This CDR3 spans 14 amino acids. The germline V gene has CDR1 SGHTA and CDR2 FQGTGA. CDR3 loop: CASSPGTVSPEAFF. The CDR3 bases are TGTGCCAGCAGCCCCGGGACAGTTTCGCCTGAAGCTTTCTTT.

This clone was detected only a few times. The sample holds other DNA sequences that translate to the same CDR3. The gene calls are TRBV5-4 and TRBJ2-5; maybe TRBD1 (6 bases). V dropped 0 bases and J dropped 3 bases, with 12 bases sitting between them. The CDR3 sequence is 15 residues long. CDR1 is SGHNT and CDR2 is YYREEE in the germline V gene (reference sequence). CDR3 region: CASSLDPTGKETQYF. The CDR3 region has the DNA TGTGCCAGCAGCTTGGACCCGACAGGAAAAGAGACCCAGTACTTC. Full variable domain (missing parts from reference TRBV5-4 and TRBJ2-5): ETGVTQSPTHLIKTRGQQVTLRCSSQSGHNTVSWYQQALGQGPQFIFQYYREEENGRGNFPPRFSGLQFPNYSSELNVNALELDDSALYLCASSLDPTGKETQYFGPGTRLLVL.

This clone was counted between two and nine times. The rearrangement uses TRBV21-1 and TRBJ1-5; the DNA was not used to check the table's D call, TRBD1. TRBV21-1 constitutes a pseudogene. The CDR3 extends over 15 amino acids. The CDR3 sequence: CASSKGTGIDQPQHF. CDR3 DNA sequence: TGTGCCAGCAGCAAAGGAACAGGGATTGATCAGCCCCAGCATTTT.

V is TRBV19 and J is TRBJ2-7, with TRBD1 identical over 9 bases. V was pared by 1 base and J by 5 bases, with 9 bases of the junction left unmatched. The germline V gene encodes CDR1 LNHDA and CDR2 SQIVND (reference sequence). CDR3 length equals 16 residues. Written as DNA, the CDR3 is TGTGCCAGTAGTATAGGGGACAGGGTCATTCGGGACGAGCAGTACTTC. Its protein product is CASSIGDRVIRDEQYF.

The chain links TRBV30 to TRBJ2-1; possibly TRBD2 for D (6 bases). V lost 3 bases, J lost 0 bases, and 12 bases lay in between. This CDR3 has 15 amino acids. The V gene's germline CDR1 is GTSNPN and CDR2 SVGIG (reference sequence). The CDR3 here is CAWRRTIPSYNEQFF. The CDR3, as DNA: TGTGCCTGGAGGAGGACTATCCCCTCCTACAATGAGCAGTTCTTC.

This clone was found a few times. This rearrangement joins TRBV10-2 to TRBJ1-1; 12 bases are shared with TRBD1. With 0 bases clipped from V and 4 bases from J, the junction kept 6 bases outside the gene matches. CDR1 and CDR2 from the germline V gene are WSHSY and SAAADI. The CDR3 is made up of 17 amino acids. The CDR3 region is CASSESGQGALSTEAFF. The CDR3 bases are TGCGCCAGCAGTGAGTCGGGACAGGGGGCGTTAAGCACTGAAGCTTTCTTT.

The J gene is TRBJ2-7, the V gene TRBV3-1 (or the pseudogene TRBV3-2); 8 nucleotides agree with TRBD1. The trim removed 4 bases at V and 5 bases at J, leaving 7 bases unmatched. Germline CDR1 and CDR2: LGHDT and YNNKEL (reference sequence). This CDR3 has 14 amino acids. The CDR3: CASSRRQGRHEQYF. The DNA for the CDR3 is TGTGCCAGCAGCCGCCGACAGGGGAGGCACGAGCAGTACTTC.

Only one count was recorded for this clone. The V call is TRBV9, the J call TRBJ2-5, with D perhaps TRBD1 (7 bases). Germline V gene lookup returns CDR1 SGDLS and CDR2 YYNGEE. CDR3 length equals 14 residues. The V end was cut by 0 bases, the J end by 2 bases, with 8 bases between. CDR3 sequence: CASSVAGGQETQYF. The CDR3 DNA reads as TGTGCCAGCAGCGTAGCAGGGGGGCAAGAGACCCAGTACTTC.

This clone was detected only a few times. The chain uses TRBV3-1 (or the pseudogene TRBV3-2) and TRBJ2-5; 11 nucleotides agree with TRBD2. CDR1 and CDR2 (germline): LGHDT, YNNKEL (reference sequence). The J segment lost 3 bases and the V segment lost 4 bases, leaving 4 bases of the junction unmatched. The CDR3 length is 15 residues. CDR3 protein: CASSLLAGGEETQYF. The DNA of the CDR3 is TGTGCCAGCAGCCTCCTAGCGGGGGGCGAAGAGACCCAGTACTTC.

CDR3 sequence (DNA): TGCGCCAGCAGGGGGGGTAAGGAGAGTGAAGCTTTCTTT. It translates to CASRGGKESEAFF. The chain has TRBV10-1 and TRBJ1-1; a possible D gene is TRBD1 (5 bases). Trimming pared 6 bases from V and 7 bases from J, leaving 15 bases between. Germline V gene sequence: CDR1 WNHNN, CDR2 SYGVQD (reference sequence). The CDR3 spans 13 residues.